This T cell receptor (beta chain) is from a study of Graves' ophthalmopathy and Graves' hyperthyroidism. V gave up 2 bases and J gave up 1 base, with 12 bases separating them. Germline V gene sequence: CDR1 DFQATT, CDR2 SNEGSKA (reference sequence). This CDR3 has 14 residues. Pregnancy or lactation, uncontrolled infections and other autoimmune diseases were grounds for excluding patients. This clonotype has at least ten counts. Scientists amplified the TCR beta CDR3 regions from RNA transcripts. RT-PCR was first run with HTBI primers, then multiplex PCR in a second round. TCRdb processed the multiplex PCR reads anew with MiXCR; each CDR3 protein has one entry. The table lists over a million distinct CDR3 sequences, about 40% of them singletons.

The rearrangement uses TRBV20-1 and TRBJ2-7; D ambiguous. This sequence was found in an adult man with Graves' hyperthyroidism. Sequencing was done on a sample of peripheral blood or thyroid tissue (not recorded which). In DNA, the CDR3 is TGCAGTGCTAGATCTCGGCCGCTTTCCTACGAGCAGTACTTC. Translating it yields CSARSRPLSYEQYF.